These T cell receptor beta chains were read from a single sample in a study of blood T cell repertoires in COVID-19. Here immunoSEQ multiplex PCR was the method, and the copy in TCRdb shows in-frame clones only, minus some. The sample lists roughly 300,000 clones, roughly 86% occurring once. Sequenced material: peripheral blood. The receptors were sampled from a woman aged 50 to 65 who had recovered from COVID-19. Each CDR3 is given with its conserved first and last residue. D genes are given only for firm matches. Size tells how often a clone was seen (once, few, many) or the class of an expanded clone, and some rows leave it out.

V gene	D gene	clone size	J gene	CDR3 protein	CDR3 DNA
TRBV9	.	.	TRBJ2-7	CASWAGSYEQYF	TGTGCCAGTTGGGCGGGGTCCTACGAGCAGTACTTC
TRBV11-2	TRBD1	.	TRBJ2-7	CASSLAAQGALYYEQYF	TGTGCCAGCAGCCTCGCTGCCCAGGGGGCCCTTTACTACGAGCAGTACTTC
TRBV7-2	.	.	TRBJ2-5	CASSLGALETQYF	TGTGCCAGCAGCTTAGGAGCGTTAGAGACCCAGTACTTC
TRBV11-2	.	.	TRBJ2-7	CASSLGPGIYEQYF	TGTGCCAGCAGCTTAGGGCCGGGAATCTACGAGCAGTACTTC
TRBV14	.	once	TRBJ1-2	CASSQDLNYGYTF	TGTGCCAGCAGCCAAGACCTTAACTATGGCTACACCTTC
TRBV27	TRBD2	.	TRBJ2-7	CAKPHGLADTYEQYF	TGTGCCAAACCCCACGGACTAGCTGATACCTACGAGCAGTACTTC
TRBV5-6	TRBD1	.	TRBJ2-3	CASRQGGTDTQYF	TGTGCCAGCAGACAGGGGGGCACAGATACGCAGTATTTT
TRBV7-9	TRBD1	.	TRBJ1-2	CASSLTYGTALDGYTF	TGTGCCAGCAGCTTAACCTACGGGACAGCCCTGGATGGCTACACCTTC
TRBV10-3	.	.	TRBJ1-2	CAISVESGATSNYGYTF	TGTGCCATCAGTGTAGAGTCAGGCGCCACCTCTAACTATGGCTACACCTTC
TRBV30	TRBD1	.	TRBJ1-5	CAWRDRGNQPQHF	TGTGCCTGGAGGGACAGGGGGAATCAGCCCCAGCATTTT
TRBV3-1/TRBV3-2	.	.	TRBJ1-4	CASSRSNAGLDEKLFF	TGTGCCAGCAGCCGCTCGAACGCGGGACTTGATGAAAAACTGTTTTTT
TRBV15	.	.	TRBJ1-5	CATSRGSSNQPQHF	TGTGCCACCAGCAGAGGGAGTAGCAATCAGCCCCAGCATTTT
TRBV3-1/TRBV3-2	TRBD1	.	TRBJ1-5	CASSQAGTGGNQPQHF	TGTGCCAGCAGCCAAGCGGGCACAGGGGGAAATCAGCCCCAGCATTTT
TRBV9	.	.	TRBJ1-3	CASSVEPPTFGNTIYF	TGTGCCAGCAGCGTCGAACCGCCGACTTTTGGAAACACCATATATTTT
TRBV30	.	.	TRBJ2-2	CAWNTRADGELFF	TGTGCCTGGAATACGAGGGCGGACGGGGAGCTGTTTTTT
TRBV4-2	TRBD2	.	TRBJ2-1	CASSQAPRGSFDEQFF	TGTGCCAGCAGCCAAGCCCCTCGCGGGAGTTTTGATGAGCAGTTCTTC
TRBV5-1	TRBD2	.	TRBJ2-3	CASSLGLAGDADTQYF	TGCGCCAGCAGCTTGGGACTAGCGGGTGACGCAGATACGCAGTATTTT